This T cell receptor (beta chain) emerged from a study of control samples from healthy donors and cancer patients. Looked up from germline, CDR1 is MNHEY and CDR2 is SVGAGI. CDR3 length: 15 amino acids. The germline V and J ends were trimmed by 3 bases and 7 bases, with 18 bases remaining between them. Some clones are missing from TCRdb's copy, which holds only in-frame ones; the method was immunoSEQ multiplex PCR. The data show around 150,000 clones, 89% seen once. The chain links TRBV6-5 to TRBJ1-2, with D possibly matching TRBD1 (5 bases). Sequences were obtained from blood. This TCR was sampled from a man younger than 45 in good health. CDR3 DNA: TGTGCCAGCAGTTATATAGGACAAAGAGTCTCTGGCTACACCTTC. Amino acids: CASSYIGQRVSGYTF.